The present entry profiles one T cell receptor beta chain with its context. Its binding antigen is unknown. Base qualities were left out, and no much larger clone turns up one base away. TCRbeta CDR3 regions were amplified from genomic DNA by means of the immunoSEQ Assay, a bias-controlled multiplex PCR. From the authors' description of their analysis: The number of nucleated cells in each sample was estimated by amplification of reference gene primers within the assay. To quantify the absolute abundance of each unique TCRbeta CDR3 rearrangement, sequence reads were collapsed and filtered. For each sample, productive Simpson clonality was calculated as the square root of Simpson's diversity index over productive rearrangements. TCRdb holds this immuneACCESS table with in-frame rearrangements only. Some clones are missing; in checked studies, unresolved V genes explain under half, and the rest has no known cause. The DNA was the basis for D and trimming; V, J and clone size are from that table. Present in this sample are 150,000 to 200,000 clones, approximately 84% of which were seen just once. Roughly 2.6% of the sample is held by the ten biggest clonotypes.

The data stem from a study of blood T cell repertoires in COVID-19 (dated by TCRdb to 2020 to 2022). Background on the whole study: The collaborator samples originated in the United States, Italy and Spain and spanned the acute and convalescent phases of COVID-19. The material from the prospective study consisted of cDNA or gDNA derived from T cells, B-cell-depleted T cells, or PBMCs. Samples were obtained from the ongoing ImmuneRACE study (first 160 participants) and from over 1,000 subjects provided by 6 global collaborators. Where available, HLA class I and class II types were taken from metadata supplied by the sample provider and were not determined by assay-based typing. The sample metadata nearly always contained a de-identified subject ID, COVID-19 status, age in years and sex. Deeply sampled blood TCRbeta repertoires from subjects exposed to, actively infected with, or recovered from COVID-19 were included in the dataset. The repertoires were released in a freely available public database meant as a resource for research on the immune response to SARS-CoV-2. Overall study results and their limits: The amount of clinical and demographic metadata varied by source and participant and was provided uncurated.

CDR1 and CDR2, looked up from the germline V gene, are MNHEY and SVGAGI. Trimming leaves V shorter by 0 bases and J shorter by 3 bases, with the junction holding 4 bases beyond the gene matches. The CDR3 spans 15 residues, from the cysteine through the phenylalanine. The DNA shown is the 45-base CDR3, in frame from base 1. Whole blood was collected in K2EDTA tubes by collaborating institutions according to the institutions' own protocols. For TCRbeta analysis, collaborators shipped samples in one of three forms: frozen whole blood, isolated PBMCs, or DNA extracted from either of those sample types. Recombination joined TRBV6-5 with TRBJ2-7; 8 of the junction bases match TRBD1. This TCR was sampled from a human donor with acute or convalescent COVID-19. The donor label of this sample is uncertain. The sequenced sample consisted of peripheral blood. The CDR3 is CASSYSRGLNYEQYF. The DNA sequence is TGTGCCAGCAGTTACTCCAGGGGGCTAAACTACGAGCAGTACTTC.